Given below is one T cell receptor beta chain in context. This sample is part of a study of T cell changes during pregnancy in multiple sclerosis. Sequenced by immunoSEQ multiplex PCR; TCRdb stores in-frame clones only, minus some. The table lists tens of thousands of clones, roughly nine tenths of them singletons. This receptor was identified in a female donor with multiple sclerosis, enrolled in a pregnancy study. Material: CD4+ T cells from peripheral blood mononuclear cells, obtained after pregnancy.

The chain's CDR3 is CASSPPGPRGDIEAFF. In nucleotides, the CDR3 is TGTGCCAGTAGTCCCCCCGGCCCCCGAGGGGACATTGAAGCTTTCTTT. The chain is built from TRBV19 and TRBJ1-1, with D possibly being TRBD1 (6 bases). This CDR3 comprises 16 residues. Germline values: CDR1 LNHDA, CDR2 SQIVND (reference sequence). V was pared by 5 bases and J by 7 bases, with 23 bases between.